This is a list of T cell receptor beta chains from one sample in a study of control samples from healthy donors and cancer patients. The table came from immunoSEQ multiplex PCR; TCRdb's copy has only in-frame clones and leaves some out. The sample yields about 95,000 clones, about 85% seen once. Source material: blood. These receptors originate from a woman aged 70-85 years in good health. Both conserved end residues are trimmed from each CDR3. Part of the rows lack a size; the others show once, few, many or a class for expanded clones.

J gene	V gene	clone size	CDR3 protein
TRBJ1-1	TRBV12-3/TRBV12-4	.	ASSGTGDTEAF
TRBJ1-5	TRBV4-3	.	ASSQERQSGPQH
TRBJ1-1	TRBV5-1	.	ASSYQGLMF
TRBJ2-2	TRBV9	.	ASSILAGTFANTGELF
TRBJ1-1	TRBV5-1	.	ASSLGNGDTEAF
TRBJ2-7	TRBV11-2	.	ASSSRDRDLYEQY
TRBJ2-3	TRBV3-1/TRBV3-2	.	ASSQTSGGLSSTDTQY
TRBJ2-2	TRBV25-1	.	ASRGLAGTGELF
TRBJ2-5	TRBV6-5	.	ASSYTRWAETQY
TRBJ2-7	TRBV2	.	ASSSDRTSYEQY
TRBJ1-2	TRBV6-5	.	ASSYSGEGGYT
TRBJ1-1	TRBV5-1	.	ASSFGSNTEAF
TRBJ2-7	TRBV19	.	ASSWGGTGSIYEQY
TRBJ1-5	TRBV2	.	ASSAISDQPQH
TRBJ1-1	TRBV2	.	ASRGVLGTEAF
TRBJ2-2	TRBV7-2	.	ASSLSSGYTGELF
TRBJ1-4	TRBV18	.	ASSPTGRNEKLF
TRBJ2-2	TRBV18	.	ASSPGNTGELF
TRBJ1-1	TRBV11-2	.	ASSLGPSEMNTEAF
TRBJ1-1	TRBV6-4	.	ASSKNPGTGNTEAF
TRBJ1-4	TRBV19	.	ASSMGTGVSGNEKLF
TRBJ1-6	TRBV3-1/TRBV3-2	.	ATRTGVNSPLH
TRBJ1-1	TRBV7-6	.	ASRQGPNTEAF
TRBJ2-6	TRBV29-1	.	SVLQDSGANVLT
TRBJ1-5	TRBV6-1	.	ASSEAEAGLVGQPQH
TRBJ1-2	TRBV3-1/TRBV3-2	.	ASSQGPTYGYT
TRBJ1-1	TRBV9	once	ASSVVVDTEAF
TRBJ1-1	TRBV9	.	ASSVRAGGKTEAF
TRBJ1-1	TRBV29-1	.	SVDDTEAF
TRBJ1-5	TRBV20-1	.	SASVGSYSNQPQH
TRBJ1-2	TRBV2	.	ASSEAGYGYT
TRBJ2-3	TRBV29-1	many	SVEPSGDSTDTQY
TRBJ1-5	TRBV10-1	.	ASSDYPGSPNQPQH
TRBJ2-6	TRBV9	.	ASSASGAGANVLT
TRBJ2-6	TRBV7-8	.	ASSLAPNTNLQVAGANVLT